The present TCR beta chain was sequenced within a study of T-cell reconstitution after alpha-beta-depleted transplantation in children. Regarding the study as a whole: At around two months after transplant, the alpha-beta T cells were reportedly derived from several hundred expanded clones that came from non-depleted graft cells. One year after transplant, T-cell counts and diversity came mostly from newly produced T cells. Some patients' high day-60 TCRbeta diversity was attributed to recipient cells surviving conditioning.

TCRbeta library construction was performed incorporating unique molecular identifiers. TCRdb itself ran the PCR reads through MiXCR, one entry per CDR3 protein. The table lists 700,000 to 850,000 distinct CDR3 sequences, roughly 16% of them singletons, with approximately 5% in the top ten. To note about this clonotype: What it binds is unknown.

The CDR3 covers 18 residues. CDR1 is LGHNA, CDR2 YSLEER, per germline. The V end was cut by 1 base, the J end by 1 base, with 17 bases between. The TCR comes from a male patient under 18 who had a stem cell transplant for acute lymphoblastic leukemia, so the T cells may come from the graft donor. This sample comprised PBMCs, mostly from graft donor cells, obtained 360 days after TCRalphabeta/CD19-depleted stem cell transplant. The chain combines TRBV4-3 with TRBJ1-5, with D maybe TRBD1 (5 bases). The CDR3 sequence is CASSQGFGGGRSNQPQHF. The CDR3 DNA is TGCGCCAGCAGCCAAGGATTTGGGGGTGGTCGAAGCAATCAGCCCCAGCATTTT.